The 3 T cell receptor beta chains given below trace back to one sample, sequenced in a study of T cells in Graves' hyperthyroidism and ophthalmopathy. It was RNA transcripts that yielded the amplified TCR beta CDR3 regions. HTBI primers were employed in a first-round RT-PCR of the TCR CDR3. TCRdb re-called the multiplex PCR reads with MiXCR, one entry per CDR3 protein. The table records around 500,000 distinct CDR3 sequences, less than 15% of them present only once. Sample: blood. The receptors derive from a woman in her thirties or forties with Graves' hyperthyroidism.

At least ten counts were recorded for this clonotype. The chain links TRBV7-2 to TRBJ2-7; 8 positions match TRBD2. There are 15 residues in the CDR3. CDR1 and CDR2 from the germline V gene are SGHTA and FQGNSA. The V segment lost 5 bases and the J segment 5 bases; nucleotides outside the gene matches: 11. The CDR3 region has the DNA TGTGCCAGCAGCCTGGGAGCGGGAGAATTCGACGAGCAGTACTTC. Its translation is CASSLGAGEFDEQYF.

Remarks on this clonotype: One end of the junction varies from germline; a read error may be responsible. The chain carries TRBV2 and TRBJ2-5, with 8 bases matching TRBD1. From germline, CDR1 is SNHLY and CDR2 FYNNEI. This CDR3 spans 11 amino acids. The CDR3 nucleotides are TGTGCCAGCATAGAGGGACAGGTCTGGGACTTC. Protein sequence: CASIEGQVWDF.

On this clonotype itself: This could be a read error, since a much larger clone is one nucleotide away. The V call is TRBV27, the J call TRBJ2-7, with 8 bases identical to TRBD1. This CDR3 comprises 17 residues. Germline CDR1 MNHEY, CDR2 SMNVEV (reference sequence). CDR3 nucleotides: TGTGCCAGCAGTTTACCGACCTCAGGGGGCAAGTCCTACGGGCAGTACTTC. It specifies CASSLPTSGGKSYGQYF.